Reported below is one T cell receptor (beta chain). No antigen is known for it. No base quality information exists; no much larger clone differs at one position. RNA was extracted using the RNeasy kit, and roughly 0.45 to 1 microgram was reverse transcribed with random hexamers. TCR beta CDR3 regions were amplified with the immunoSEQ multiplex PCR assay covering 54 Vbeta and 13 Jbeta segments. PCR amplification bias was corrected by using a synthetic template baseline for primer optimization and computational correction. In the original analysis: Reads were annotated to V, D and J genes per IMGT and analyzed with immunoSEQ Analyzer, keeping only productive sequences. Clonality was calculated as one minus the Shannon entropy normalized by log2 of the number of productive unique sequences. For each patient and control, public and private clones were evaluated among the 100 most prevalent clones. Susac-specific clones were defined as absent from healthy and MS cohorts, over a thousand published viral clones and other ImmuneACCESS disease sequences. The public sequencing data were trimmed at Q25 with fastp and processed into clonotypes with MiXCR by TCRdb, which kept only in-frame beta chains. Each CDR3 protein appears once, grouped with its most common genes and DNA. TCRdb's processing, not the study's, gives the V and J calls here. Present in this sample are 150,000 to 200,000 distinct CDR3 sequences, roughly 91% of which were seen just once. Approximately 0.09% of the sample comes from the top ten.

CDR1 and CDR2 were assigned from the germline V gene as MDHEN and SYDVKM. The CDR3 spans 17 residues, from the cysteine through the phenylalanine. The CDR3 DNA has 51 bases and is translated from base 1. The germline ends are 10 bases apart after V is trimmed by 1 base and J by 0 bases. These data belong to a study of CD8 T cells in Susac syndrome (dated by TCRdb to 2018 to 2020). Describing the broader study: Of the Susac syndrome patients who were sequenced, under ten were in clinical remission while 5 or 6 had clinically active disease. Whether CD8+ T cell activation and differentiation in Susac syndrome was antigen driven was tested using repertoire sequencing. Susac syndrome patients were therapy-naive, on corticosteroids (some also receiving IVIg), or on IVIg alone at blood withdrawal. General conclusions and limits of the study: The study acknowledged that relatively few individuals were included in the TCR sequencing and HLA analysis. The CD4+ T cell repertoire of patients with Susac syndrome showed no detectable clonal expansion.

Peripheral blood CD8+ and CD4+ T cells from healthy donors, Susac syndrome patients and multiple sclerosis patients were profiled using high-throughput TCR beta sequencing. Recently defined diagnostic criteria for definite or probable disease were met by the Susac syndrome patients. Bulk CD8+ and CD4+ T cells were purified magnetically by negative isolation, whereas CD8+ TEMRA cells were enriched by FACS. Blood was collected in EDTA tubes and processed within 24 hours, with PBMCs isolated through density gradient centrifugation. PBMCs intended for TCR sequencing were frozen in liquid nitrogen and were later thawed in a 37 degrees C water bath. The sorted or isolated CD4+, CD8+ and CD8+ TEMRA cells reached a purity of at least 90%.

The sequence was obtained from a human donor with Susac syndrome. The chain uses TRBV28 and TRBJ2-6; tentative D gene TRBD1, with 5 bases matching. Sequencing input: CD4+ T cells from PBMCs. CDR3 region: CASSLSDKSSGANVLTF. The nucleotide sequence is TGTGCCAGCAGTTTATCGGACAAATCCTCTGGGGCCAACGTCCTGACTTTC.